This T cell receptor (beta chain) was retrieved from a study of PD-1 blockade in classical Hodgkin lymphoma. The study's findings and limits: Some patients began nivolumab under 1 year after ASCT. These patients were excluded from later analyses. Before treatment, complete responders showed about the same diversity as newly diagnosed patients.

Every patient had relapsed following autologous stem cell transplantation, and cohorts differed in brentuximab vedotin exposure. Complete response, partial response or progressive disease constituted the best response categories observed. As regards this clone: Its antigen is undetermined.

V lost 3 bases and J lost 4; bases outside the gene matches: 6. There are 16 residues in the CDR3. Germline V gene data show CDR1 as SGHTA and CDR2 as FQGNSA. TCRdb's copy holds only in-frame clones and misses some; the assay was immunoSEQ multiplex PCR. This sample yields some 31,000 clones, of which around 67% are seen a single time; roughly 15% belongs to the top ten. The receptor comes from a human donor with classical Hodgkin lymphoma. The gene calls are TRBV7-2 and TRBJ1-1; 12 nucleotides match TRBD1. This specimen consisted of peripheral blood mononuclear cells (PBMCs), obtained before the second cycle of nivolumab. The CDR3 DNA follows: TGTGCCAGCAGCTTGGGATCGGGACAGGGGGCCACTGAAGCTTTCTTT. It yields the protein CASSLGSGQGATEAFF.